The 19 T cell receptor beta chains reported below all come from one sample, sequenced in a study of CD8 T cells in Susac syndrome. About 0.5 to 1 ug RNA was reverse transcribed with random hexamers. TCRdb re-analysed the immunoSEQ multiplex PCR reads in MiXCR, keeping a single row per CDR3 protein. The sample includes some 120,000 distinct CDR3 sequences, around 93% of them seen just once. The sample consisted of CD8+ T cells from PBMCs. The receptor set was obtained from a human donor in good health.

The V gene is TRBV2, the J gene TRBJ2-3; possibly TRBD1 or TRBD2 for D (5 bases each). The germline V and J ends were trimmed by 8 bases and 3 bases, with 18 bases remaining between them. The CDR3 sequence is 15 residues long. Germline CDR1 reads SNHLY; CDR2 reads FYNNEI. CDR3 in amino acids: CASVRDPSGTDTQYF. The CDR3 nucleotides read TGTGCCAGCGTAAGGGACCCATCTGGTACAGATACGCAGTATTTT. Combining the CDR3 with reference TRBV2 and TRBJ2-3 gives the whole variable domain EPEVTQTPSHQVTQMGQEVILRCVPISNHLYFYWYRQILGQKVEFLVSFYNNEISEKSEIFDDQFSVERPDGSNFTLKIRSTKLEDSAMYFCASVRDPSGTDTQYFGPGTRLTVL.

This clonotype was found once. The rearrangement uses TRBV6-5 and TRBJ1-1; tentative D call: TRBD1 (5 bases). This CDR3 region has 15 residues. The germline CDR1 and CDR2 sequences are MNHEY and SVGAGI. With 5 bases removed from V and 5 bases from J, the gap between germline ends came to 18 bases. CDR3 protein: CASSPDWDLGTEAFF. DNA for the CDR3: TGTGCCAGCAGTCCGGACTGGGACCTAGGGACTGAAGCTTTCTTT.

This chain connects TRBV29-1 to TRBJ2-1; 9 bases fit TRBD2. V was clipped by 4 bases and J by 8 bases; unmatched bases: 9. The CDR3 extends over 14 amino acids. Germline CDR1 SQVTM, CDR2 ANQGSEA. CDR3 region: CSVGVAGERDEQFF. The CDR3 DNA sequence: TGCAGCGTTGGGGTAGCGGGAGAACGCGATGAGCAGTTCTTC.

The chain is built from TRBV7-9 and TRBJ1-1; unclear D gene. V lost 5 bases and J 2 bases, leaving 12 bases between the germline ends. The CDR3 is 14 amino acids. Germline CDR1 is SEHNR and CDR2 is FQNEAQ (reference sequence). The CDR3 protein is CASSQEDGNTEAFF. The CDR3 DNA reads as TGTGCCAGCAGCCAAGAAGACGGAAACACTGAAGCTTTCTTT.

This chain uses TRBV29-1 with TRBJ2-5, with 8 bases lining up with TRBD2. Trimming took 3 bases from V and 5 from J; bases not matched to a gene: 11. This CDR3 is built from 15 residues. Germline-derived CDR1 and CDR2 are SQVTM and ANQGSEA. CDR3 nucleotides: TGCAGCGTTGATATCAATAGCGGGGCCCGGGAGACCCAGTACTTC. Translating it yields CSVDINSGARETQYF.

The V and J genes are TRBV7-9 and TRBJ2-3, with 8 positions matching TRBD1. The CDR3 consists of 14 residues. Per the germline V gene, CDR1 is SEHNR and CDR2 is FQNEAQ (reference sequence). V dropped 5 bases and J dropped 2; count of bases not matched to a gene: 3. The CDR3 DNA reads TGTGCCAGCAGCCCGGACAGGGTCACAGATACGCAGTATTTT. Translating it yields CASSPDRVTDTQYF.

V usage is TRBV2 and J usage is TRBJ2-2, with a weak D call TRBD1 (6 bases). CDR3 length: 14 residues. Trimming removed 8 bases from V and 2 bases from J, with 12 bases in between. Germline V gene sequence: CDR1 SNHLY, CDR2 FYNNEI. The CDR3 protein is CASGTIFNTGELFF. The CDR3, as DNA: TGTGCCAGCGGGACAATTTTTAACACCGGGGAGCTGTTTTTT.

This clonotype has only one observation. The gene calls are TRBV5-1 and TRBJ2-5; 8 bases align to TRBD2. Germline trimming cut 4 bases from V and 1 base from J; bases unmatched to any gene: 6. This CDR3 is 15 amino acids long. Looked up from germline, CDR1 is SGHRS and CDR2 is YFSETQ. CDR3: CASSGGGTSQETQYF. CDR3 DNA sequence: TGCGCCAGCAGCGGTGGAGGGACTAGCCAAGAGACCCAGTACTTC.

The chain couples TRBV5-6 to TRBJ2-5; perhaps D is TRBD1 or TRBD2 (5 bases each). The germline V and J ends were trimmed by 4 bases and 2 bases, with 24 bases remaining between them. CDR3 length: 18 residues. Germline CDR1 is SGHDT and CDR2 is YYEEEE. The CDR3 loop reads CASSITTRGSLEQETQYF. The CDR3 DNA reads as TGTGCCAGCAGCATCACGACTCGGGGCTCGCTCGAACAAGAGACCCAGTACTTC.

This clonotype was observed a few times. J is TRBJ2-7 and V is TRBV3-1; 8 bases match TRBD1. CDR1 and CDR2 (germline): LGHDT, YNNKEL (reference sequence). The CDR3 consists of 15 residues. J was trimmed by 7 bases and V by 0 bases; bases with no gene match: 8. CDR3 residues: CASSQEGRDRIEQYF. DNA of the CDR3: TGTGCCAGCAGCCAAGAGGGAAGGGACAGGATAGAGCAGTACTTC.

This chain connects TRBV5-1 to TRBJ2-7; no clear D gene. CDR1 is SGHRS and CDR2 is YFSETQ in the germline V gene. V gave up 1 base and J gave up 0 bases, with 11 bases separating them. The CDR3 consists of 15 residues. The CDR3 loop reads CASSLFRISSYEQYF. For the CDR3, the DNA is TGCGCCAGCAGCTTGTTTAGGATCAGCTCCTACGAGCAGTACTTC.

The genes are TRBV7-2 and TRBJ2-5, with D uncertain. The CDR3 length is 13 residues. From germline, CDR1 is SGHTA and CDR2 FQGNSA. The germline V and J ends were trimmed by 6 bases and 1 base, with 9 bases remaining between them. The CDR3 DNA sequence: TGTGCCAGCAGTCTGGACCGCCAAGAGACCCAGTACTTC. It specifies CASSLDRQETQYF.

This rearrangement joins TRBV5-5 to TRBJ1-5; a possible D gene is TRBD1 (5 bases). With 4 bases removed from V and 6 bases from J, the gap between germline ends came to 14 bases. The germline gives CDR1 SGHKS, CDR2 YYEKEE (reference sequence). The CDR3 is 14 residues long. The CDR3 protein is CASSPTWGGQPQHF. The CDR3 bases are TGTGCCAGCAGCCCTACATGGGGCGGTCAGCCCCAGCATTTT. The full variable domain, its missing parts supplied by reference TRBV5-5 and TRBJ1-5, is DAGVTQSPTHLIKTRGQQVTLRCSPISGHKSVSWYQQVLGQGPQFIFQYYEKEERGRGNFPDRFSARQFPNYSSELNVNALLLGDSALYLCASSPTWGGQPQHFGDGTRLSIL.

The chain uses TRBV4-1 and TRBJ2-2; D gene uncertain. Germline V gene sequence: CDR1 MGHRA, CDR2 YSYEKL. The V end lost 8 bases, the J end lost 6 bases, and 19 bases lay between the germline ends. This CDR3 has 15 residues. The DNA of the CDR3 is TGCGCCAGCCGGATATGGGGTGGCCTGGCCGGGGAGCTGTTTTTT. Translating gives CASRIWGGLAGELFF.

The chain couples TRBV10-3 to TRBJ2-7; D may match TRBD1 or TRBD2 (6 bases each). The germline gives CDR1 ENHRY, CDR2 SYGVKD. V lost 7 bases, J lost 3 bases, and 13 bases lay in between. CDR3 size: 13 residues. CDR3 coding DNA: TGTGCCATCATGGGGGGCCCGAACTACGAGCAGTACTTC. This sequence encodes CAIMGGPNYEQYF.

The chain links TRBV7-9 to TRBJ1-2, with a weak D call TRBD1 (5 bases). V gave up 2 bases and J gave up 10 bases, with 14 bases separating them. This CDR3 is 13 amino acids long. Germline V gives CDR1 SEHNR, CDR2 FQNEAQ (reference sequence). CDR3 nucleotides: TGTGCCAGCAGCTTATCGTTACCGGGGGTCTACACCTTC. Translation gives CASSLSLPGVYTF.

The chain uses TRBV20-1 and TRBJ2-3; weak D call: TRBD2 (6 bases). The V end lost 5 bases, the J end lost 0 bases, and 24 bases lay between the germline ends. The CDR3 consists of 18 residues. Looked up from germline, CDR1 is DFQATT and CDR2 is SNEGSKA (reference sequence). CDR3 DNA: TGCAGTGCTCCGCCCCGGAAGCTGATGGGGAGGAGCACAGATACGCAGTATTTT. It yields the protein CSAPPRKLMGRSTDTQYF.

J is TRBJ2-7 and V is TRBV25-1; the match to TRBD1 covers 7 bases. Germline V gene lookup returns CDR1 MGHDK and CDR2 SYGVNS. V lost 10 bases, J lost 5 bases, and 5 bases stayed unmatched. The CDR3 runs 11 residues. In nucleotides, the CDR3 is TGTGCCACTTCACAGGGGCACGAGCAGTACTTC. As protein: CATSQGHEQYF.

The J gene is TRBJ2-7, the V gene TRBV20-1, with 8 bases fitting TRBD1. The V segment lost 0 bases and the J segment 3 bases; nucleotides outside the gene matches: 7. Germline CDR1 DFQATT, CDR2 SNEGSKA (reference sequence). The CDR3 runs to 15 residues. The CDR3 DNA reads as TGCAGTGCTAGAGATCTGCGACAGGGGAACTACGAGCAGTACTTC. It translates to CSARDLRQGNYEQYF.